The T cell receptor beta chain under discussion was sequenced for a study of T-cell memory formation after mild COVID-19. Germline V CDR1 and CDR2: LGHDT, YNNKEL (reference sequence). The V segment lost 3 bases and the J segment 5 bases; nucleotides outside the gene matches: 3. This CDR3 comprises 15 residues. Details on this clonotype: The antigen is unknown.

TCRdb re-analysed the 5' RACE reads in MiXCR, keeping a single row per CDR3 protein. In the table there are more than 300,000 distinct CDR3 sequences, roughly 15% of which are singletons. Study results and caveats: Pre-infection memory already had some responding clones, implying cross-reactive memory joined.

The specimen was PBMCs or a T cell subset sorted from them (not recorded which). The clonotype comes from a man aged 18 to 30 who had mild COVID-19 (a few samples of this study predate the infection). Cell type and time point are not known. The gene calls are TRBV3-1 and TRBJ2-1, with 11 bases identical to TRBD2. This CDR3 reads CASSHSGGAHNEQFF. CDR3 bases: TGTGCCAGCAGCCATAGCGGGGGGGCACACAATGAGCAGTTCTTC.